The clone carrying this T cell receptor beta chain was observed a handful of times. Its antigen is as yet unknown. This PCR relied on a set of 60 Vbeta primers and 13 Jbeta primers. Clones were sequenced by immunoSEQ multiplex PCR, and TCRdb holds only the in-frame ones, with some missing. The sample comprises 120,000 to 150,000 clones, roughly 80% of which are singletons, and approximately 8.2% rests with the top ten. This specimen belongs to a study of cytomegalovirus exposure and HLA in healthy donors. Points from the study as a whole: TRBV6-2, TRBV6-3 and some other V segments were unresolvable in 87-base-pair reads. An analysis done earlier found most TCR beta V segments productive about 87% or about 30% of the time. What a later analysis showed was that several of the most significant clusters appeared linked to common viral pathogens. CMV serostatus was the sole immune exposure information available.

The germline V and J ends were trimmed by 3 bases and 0 bases, with 9 bases remaining between them. The CDR3 consists of 14 residues. The sequencing input was PBMCs. The TCR originated in a woman between 50 and 59 years old in good health and CMV-seropositive. V is TRBV5-3 and J is TRBJ1-1; D gene uncertain. TRBV5-3 has ORF status, its function being uncertain. CDR3 coding DNA: TGTGCCAGAAGCTGGAGGCCAATGAACACTGAAGCTTTCTTT. Its protein is CARSWRPMNTEAFF.